A single sample gave rise to the 29 T cell receptor beta chains below, sequenced in a study of blood T cell repertoires in COVID-19. Generated by immunoSEQ multiplex PCR, the TCRdb table keeps only in-frame clones and is missing some. The sample holds some 120,000 clones, around 83% seen once. Source material: PBMCs or T cells enriched from blood (not recorded which). These TCRs come from a man aged 25 to 45 who had recovered from COVID-19.

The chain carries TRBV4-1 and TRBJ2-3; weak D call: TRBD2 (6 bases). CDR1 is MGHRA and CDR2 is YSYEKL in the germline V gene. V was cut by 1 base and J by 0 bases, with 8 bases left in between. The CDR3 has 15 amino acids. CDR3 sequence reads: CASSQGGMSTDTQYF. CDR3 sequence (DNA): TGCGCCAGCAGCCAAGGCGGGATGAGCACAGATACGCAGTATTTT.

The chain carries TRBV3-1 (or the pseudogene TRBV3-2) and TRBJ2-5; 7 positions match TRBD1. From germline, CDR1 is LGHDT and CDR2 YNNKEL (reference sequence). The CDR3 runs 13 residues. The V segment lost 4 bases and the J segment 5 bases; nucleotides outside the gene matches: 4. The CDR3 loop reads CASSPDRAETQYF. CDR3 bases: TGTGCCAGCAGCCCCGACAGGGCCGAGACCCAGTACTTC.

V gene TRBV3-1 (or the pseudogene TRBV3-2) combines with J gene TRBJ2-1; TRBD2 is a possible D gene (6 bases). Looked up from germline, CDR1 is LGHDT and CDR2 is YNNKEL (reference sequence). V was pared by 4 bases and J by 5 bases, with 18 bases between. CDR3 length equals 16 residues. CDR3 bases: TGTGCCAGCAGCCTGGGGACTCCGGGACCCGACAATGAGCAGTTCTTC. This sequence encodes CASSLGTPGPDNEQFF.

This clone was counted a single time. The chain has TRBV7-2 and TRBJ2-3; 7 bases match TRBD1. Losses at the gene ends were 1 base for V and 2 bases for J; bases not matched to a gene: 6. Germline V CDR1 and CDR2: SGHTA, FQGNSA. The CDR3 consists of 16 residues. In DNA, the CDR3 is TGTGCCAGCAGCTTAGGGCCGACAGGGTCCACAGATACGCAGTATTTT. Translation: CASSLGPTGSTDTQYF.

This clone was picked up one time. V gene TRBV28 combines with J gene TRBJ1-5; 7 bases are a match to TRBD1. Trimming at V came to 4 bases and at J to 6 bases, leaving 6 bases not matched to a gene. This CDR3 is built from 14 residues. The germline V gene encodes CDR1 MDHEN and CDR2 SYDVKM. As DNA, the CDR3 is TGTGCCAGCAGTTACAGGGGATGGGGTCAGCCCCAGCATTTT. Translation: CASSYRGWGQPQHF.

The CDR3 region has the DNA TGTGCCACCAGCATATGGACAGGGGAAGAGACCCAGTACTTC. As protein: CATSIWTGEETQYF. This sequence joins TRBV15 and TRBJ2-5, with 9 bases fitting TRBD1. Germline CDR1 reads LNHNV; CDR2 reads YYDKDF (reference sequence). The CDR3 is 14 residues long. Trimming cost V 4 bases and J 3 bases; bases outside gene matches: 3.

The V gene is TRBV2, the J gene TRBJ2-1, with D possibly being TRBD2 (6 bases). V was pared by 8 bases and J by 9 bases, with 11 bases between. CDR1 SNHLY and CDR2 FYNNEI come from the germline V gene. The CDR3 has 11 residues. As DNA, the CDR3 is TGTGCCAGCCACGCTAGCGCTGAGCAGTTCTTC. It encodes CASHASAEQFF. Full variable domain (missing parts from reference TRBV2 and TRBJ2-1): EPEVTQTPSHQVTQMGQEVILRCVPISNHLYFYWYRQILGQKVEFLVSFYNNEISEKSEIFDDQFSVERPDGSNFTLKIRSTKLEDSAMYFCASHASAEQFFGPGTRLTVL.

This CDR3 reads CASSSPGWREGSTDTQYF. For the CDR3, the DNA is TGTGCCAGTAGCTCGCCAGGGTGGCGGGAGGGGAGCACAGATACGCAGTATTTT. The J gene is TRBJ2-3, the V gene TRBV19; 9 bases align to TRBD2. Trimming at V came to 6 bases and at J to 0 bases, leaving 13 bases not matched to a gene. The CDR3 loop spans 18 amino acids. Germline loops: CDR1 LNHDA, CDR2 SQIVND (reference sequence). The full variable domain, its missing parts supplied by reference TRBV19 and TRBJ2-3, is DGGITQSPKYLFRKEGQNVTLSCEQNLNHDAMYWYRQDPGQGLRLIYYSQIVNDFQKGDIAEGYSVSREKKESFPLTVTSAQKNPTAFYLCASSSPGWREGSTDTQYFGPGTRLTVL.

This rearrangement joins TRBV29-1 to TRBJ2-1; 9 bases map to TRBD2. Trimming took 6 bases from V and 7 from J; bases not matched to a gene: 13. The CDR3 runs to 15 residues. Germline V CDR1 and CDR2: SQVTM, ANQGSEA. For the CDR3, the DNA is TGCAGCGTCGACGAGGCAGGCGGGAGGGGTAATGAGCAGTTCTTC. Translating it yields CSVDEAGGRGNEQFF.

The CDR3: CASRGGSSGNTIYF. For the CDR3, the DNA is TGTGCCAGCAGAGGGGGAAGCTCTGGAAACACCATATATTTT. The chain employs TRBV2 and TRBJ1-3; possible D gene TRBD1, 6 bases. The germline gives CDR1 SNHLY, CDR2 FYNNEI. The germline V and J ends were trimmed by 6 bases and 0 bases, with 9 bases remaining between them. This CDR3 is built from 14 residues.

J is TRBJ2-7 and V is TRBV3-1 (or the pseudogene TRBV3-2); 8 bases line up with TRBD1. The CDR3 is made up of 15 amino acids. Germline V gene lookup returns CDR1 LGHDT and CDR2 YNNKEL (reference sequence). Trimming took 2 bases from V and 3 from J; bases not matched to a gene: 6. CDR3 nucleotide sequence: TGTGCCAGCAGCCAACTCCAGGGGGCCGGCTACGAGCAGTACTTC. Protein: CASSQLQGAGYEQYF.

The gene calls are TRBV30 and TRBJ2-1; TRBD2 aligns across 9 bases. CDR1 and CDR2 from the germline V gene are GTSNPN and SVGIG (reference sequence). V lost 4 bases and J lost 5; bases outside the gene matches: 6. The CDR3 runs to 14 residues. CDR3 nucleotide sequence: TGTGCCTGGAATAGCGGGAGTGTGGACAATGAGCAGTTCTTC. Translated, it gives CAWNSGSVDNEQFF. The variable domain in full, completed from reference TRBV30 and TRBJ2-1, reads SQTIHQWPATLVQPVGSPLSLECTVEGTSNPNLYWYRQAAGRGLQLLFYSVGIGQISSEVPQNLSASRPQDRQFILSSKKLLLSDSGFYLCAWNSGSVDNEQFFGPGTRLTVL.

The chain is built from TRBV9 and TRBJ1-3, with 9 nucleotides matching TRBD1. The V gene end was trimmed by 3 bases and the J gene end by 4 bases; junction bases not matched to a gene: 8. From germline, CDR1 is SGDLS and CDR2 YYNGEE. The CDR3 has 16 amino acids. CDR3 protein: CASSAQTGTGGNTIYF. Written as DNA, the CDR3 is TGTGCCAGCAGCGCTCAAACCGGGACAGGGGGAAACACCATATATTTT. Full variable domain (outside the CDR3, taken from reference TRBV9 and TRBJ1-3): DSGVTQTPKHLITATGQRVTLRCSPRSGDLSVYWYQQSLDQGLQFLIQYYNGEERAKGNILERFSAQQFPDLHSELNLSSLELGDSALYFCASSAQTGTGGNTIYFGEGSWLTVV.

Comments on this clone: Mismatch with germline at one junction end may stem from a read error. The chain couples TRBV5-3 to TRBJ2-7, with D perhaps TRBD2 (6 bases). Being an ORF, TRBV5-3 has a function that is uncertain. The CDR3 loop spans 15 amino acids. CDR3 nucleotide sequence: TGTGTCAGAAGCGAGGGCCGACTAGGGGCCTACGAGCAGTACTTC. Translated: CVRSEGRLGAYEQYF.

This chain links TRBV5-1 with TRBJ2-1; 9 bases align to TRBD2. The CDR3 is 17 amino acids. V lost 4 bases to trimming and J lost 7 bases; unmatched junction nucleotides: 15. Germline assignment: CDR1 SGHRS and CDR2 YFSETQ. The CDR3 region is CASSTPPASGIGNEQFF. CDR3 coding DNA: TGCGCCAGCAGCACTCCACCGGCTAGCGGGATAGGTAATGAGCAGTTCTTC. The entire variable domain, with the rest obtained from reference TRBV5-1 and TRBJ2-1, is as follows: KAGVTQTPRYLIKTRGQQVTLSCSPISGHRSVSWYQQTPGQGLQFLFEYFSETQRNKGNFPGRFSGRQFSNSRSEMNVSTLELGDSALYLCASSTPPASGIGNEQFFGPGTRLTVL.

This clone has a single count. The V and J genes are TRBV5-4 and TRBJ2-2; no reliable D call. From germline, CDR1 is SGHNT and CDR2 YYREEE (reference sequence). The ends were cut back, 4 bases at V and 4 bases at J, with 8 bases in the middle. The CDR3 spans 13 residues. CDR3 in amino acids: CASSLGRTGELFF. CDR3 nucleotide sequence: TGTGCCAGCAGCCTGGGTCGCACCGGGGAGCTGTTTTTT.

The V gene is TRBV2, the J gene TRBJ1-1; weak D call: TRBD1 (6 bases). CDR3 length: 15 residues. Germline CDR1 reads SNHLY; CDR2 reads FYNNEI. The germline V and J ends were trimmed by 7 bases and 4 bases, with 19 bases remaining between them. The CDR3 DNA follows: TGTGCCAGCAAAACCGCGGCAGGGGTGGGCACTGAAGCTTTCTTT. It yields the protein CASKTAAGVGTEAFF.

J is TRBJ1-2 and V is TRBV18; TRBD1 matches at 8 bases. The trim removed 0 bases at V and 2 bases at J, leaving 5 bases unmatched. There are 16 residues in the CDR3. CDR1 is KGHSH, CDR2 LQKENI, per germline. The CDR3 loop reads CASSPPSTGANYGYTF. The CDR3 nucleotides are TGTGCCAGCTCACCACCGTCGACAGGGGCGAACTATGGCTACACCTTC.

This chain joins TRBV7-3 and TRBJ2-4; tentatively, D is TRBD2 (7 bases). Trimming pared 10 bases from V and 6 bases from J, leaving 19 bases between. The CDR3 consists of 14 residues. From germline, CDR1 is SGHTA and CDR2 FQGTGA. DNA for the CDR3: TGTGCCACACCCAGGGGAGGGCCTAGAAACATTCAGTACTTC. It yields the protein CATPRGGPRNIQYF.

The chain combines TRBV25-1 with TRBJ2-2; 7 positions match TRBD2. The CDR3 runs 14 residues. Germline V CDR1 and CDR2: MGHDK, SYGVNS. V lost 7 bases to trimming and J lost 5 bases; unmatched junction nucleotides: 7. For the CDR3, the DNA is TGTGCCAGCACCATTGCCGGGGGGACCGGGGAGCTGTTTTTT. Its translation: CASTIAGGTGELFF.

The rearrangement links TRBV4-2 to TRBJ2-3; D remains ambiguous. The CDR3 has 11 residues. V was shortened by 2 bases and J by 6 bases, with 3 bases between the two germline ends. Germline values: CDR1 LGHNA, CDR2 YNFKEQ. The CDR3 region is CASSQSDTQYF. Here the CDR3 DNA reads TGTGCCAGCAGCCAATCTGATACGCAGTATTTT.

The rearrangement uses TRBV29-1 and TRBJ1-2, with D possibly being TRBD1 (5 bases). Trimming removed 6 bases at V and 7 bases at J, with 18 bases between. Germline assignment: CDR1 SQVTM and CDR2 ANQGSEA. CDR3 length equals 13 residues. In nucleotides, the CDR3 is TGCAGCGTCTCCTCGTGGGGGGACGGTGGCTACACCTTC. Its translation: CSVSSWGDGGYTF.

The chain is built from TRBV18 and TRBJ2-1; TRBD2 agrees at 9 bases. V dropped 5 bases and J dropped 9; count of bases not matched to a gene: 5. The CDR3 consists of 13 residues. The germline V gene encodes CDR1 KGHSH and CDR2 LQKENI. This chain's CDR3 is CASSDIAGVEQFF. In nucleotides, the CDR3 is TGTGCCAGCTCAGACATAGCGGGAGTTGAGCAGTTCTTC.

The chain has TRBV11-3 and TRBJ2-1, with D perhaps TRBD2 (5 bases). V was clipped by 6 bases and J by 4 bases, with 16 bases between them. Germline CDR1 is SGHNT and CDR2 is YENEEA. The CDR3 covers 15 residues. CDR3 in DNA: TGTGCCAGCAGTTCCGGGATCTCCACTTACAATGAGCAGTTCTTC. Amino acids: CASSSGISTYNEQFF.

The chain uses TRBV27 and TRBJ2-2; 14 bases are shared with TRBD2. The CDR3 covers 15 residues. Trimming cost V 4 bases and J 6 bases; bases outside gene matches: 1. Germline V gives CDR1 MNHEY, CDR2 SMNVEV (reference sequence). CDR3 in amino acids: CASSWGLAGAGELFF. CDR3 in DNA: TGTGCCAGCAGTTGGGGACTAGCGGGAGCCGGGGAGCTGTTTTTT.

The V call is TRBV2, the J call TRBJ2-5; D is perhaps TRBD2 (6 bases). Germline-derived CDR1 and CDR2 are SNHLY and FYNNEI. Trimming took 6 bases from V and 2 from J, leaving 13 bases between them. The CDR3 runs 14 residues. CDR3 sequence reads: CASSGMGLQETQYF. The CDR3 nucleotides are TGTGCCAGCAGCGGGATGGGACTGCAAGAGACCCAGTACTTC.

The chain recombines TRBV5-1 with TRBJ1-3; D is ambiguous. The germline CDR1 and CDR2 sequences are SGHRS and YFSETQ. The CDR3 sequence is 17 residues long. V was trimmed by 0 bases and J by 4 bases, leaving 17 bases between them. CDR3 nucleotide sequence: TGCGCCAGCAGCTTGGTTTCTGTAGGAAGAGGAGGAAACACCATATATTTT. Encoded protein: CASSLVSVGRGGNTIYF.

The rearrangement links TRBV5-1 to TRBJ1-1, with a weak D call TRBD1 (5 bases). CDR1 and CDR2 (germline): SGHRS, YFSETQ. With 0 bases removed from V and 2 bases from J, the gap between germline ends came to 11 bases. The CDR3 totals 15 residues. For the CDR3, the DNA is TGCGCCAGCAGCTTGGTAGTCCAGGGCAACACTGAAGCTTTCTTT. Amino acid sequence: CASSLVVQGNTEAFF. Supplemented by reference TRBV5-1 and TRBJ1-1, the full variable domain reads KAGVTQTPRYLIKTRGQQVTLSCSPISGHRSVSWYQQTPGQGLQFLFEYFSETQRNKGNFPGRFSGRQFSNSRSEMNVSTLELGDSALYLCASSLVVQGNTEAFFGQGTRLTVV.

This chain joins TRBV3-1 (or the pseudogene TRBV3-2) and TRBJ2-1, with 12 bases that match TRBD2. The germline gives CDR1 LGHDT, CDR2 YNNKEL (reference sequence). The CDR3 has 16 amino acids. Germline trimming cut 4 bases from V and 6 bases from J; bases unmatched to any gene: 7. CDR3: CASSRPTSGRGNEQFF. CDR3 bases: TGTGCCAGCAGCCGCCCGACTAGCGGGAGAGGCAATGAGCAGTTCTTC.